This T cell receptor (beta chain) was documented in a study of blood T cells in healthy people across ages. The sample holds a few counts of this clonotype. Trimming removed 2 bases from V and 5 bases from J, with 12 bases in between. The CDR3 consists of 14 residues. Germline-derived CDR1 and CDR2 are MDHEN and SYDVKM. A second 7 to 11 cycle PCR used barcoded and J-beta primers. With 12 random nucleotides, a template-switch adaptor tagged each individual cDNA molecule. TCRdb reprocessed the 5' RACE reads via MiXCR and lists one record per CDR3 protein. The table lists 700,000 or so distinct CDR3 sequences, about 24% of them singletons.

Sequenced material: blood. The chain links TRBV28 to TRBJ1-1, with D perhaps TRBD1 (5 bases). The clonotype comes from a man aged 65 to 85 in good health. The CDR3 region is CASSLGTRWTEAFF. DNA of the CDR3: TGTGCCAGCAGTTTAGGGACTCGGTGGACTGAAGCTTTCTTT.